Given below is one T cell receptor beta chain in context. The CDR3 is 17 residues long. V lost 4 bases, J lost 0 bases, and 9 bases stayed unmatched. CDR1 is SGHKS, CDR2 YYEKEE, per germline (reference sequence). The sample originates from a study of blood T cell repertoires in COVID-19. Profiling relied on immunoSEQ multiplex PCR, and the TCRdb table lists in-frame clones only, not all of them. Of about 53,000 clones in the sample, 85% to 90% were seen once. The sequence derives from a man aged 45-60 years with acute or convalescent COVID-19. The rearrangement uses TRBV5-5 and TRBJ2-3; 9 nucleotides align to TRBD2. Sequencing input: peripheral blood. CDR3 DNA: TGTGCCAGCAGCATCGGGACTAGCTCAACTAGCACAGATACGCAGTATTTT. The encoded protein is CASSIGTSSTSTDTQYF. The full variable domain, in which reference TRBV5-5 and TRBJ2-3 provide the parts outside the CDR3, is DAGVTQSPTHLIKTRGQQVTLRCSPISGHKSVSWYQQVLGQGPQFIFQYYEKEERGRGNFPDRFSARQFPNYSSELNVNALLLGDSALYLCASSIGTSSTSTDTQYFGPGTRLTVL.